Shown below are 3 T cell receptor beta chains from a single sample sequenced in a study of cytomegalovirus exposure and HLA in healthy donors. The primer mix had 60 Vbeta and 13 Jbeta primers. The data were produced by immunoSEQ multiplex PCR, yet TCRdb's version contains in-frame clones alone and is incomplete. The table shows 100,000 to 150,000 clones, with about 74% occurring only once. The sequencing input was PBMCs. The receptors shown here come from a man aged 25-45 years in good health and CMV-seronegative.

The rearrangement joins TRBV29-1 to TRBJ2-3, with D unresolved. Germline CDR1 reads SQVTM; CDR2 reads ANQGSEA. V was clipped by 2 bases and J by 1 base, with 4 bases between them. This CDR3 contains 12 residues. The CDR3 DNA reads TGCAGCGTTGAACCCGGCACAGATACGCAGTATTTT. Protein product: CSVEPGTDTQYF.

The V call is TRBV6-5, the J call TRBJ1-1; no firm D call. The CDR3 consists of 14 residues. The V and J ends lost 2 bases and 7 bases respectively, with 14 bases between them. Germline V gene sequence: CDR1 MNHEY, CDR2 SVGAGI. The CDR3 reads CASSYDSYRVEAFF. CDR3 nucleotide sequence: TGTGCCAGCAGTTACGATAGCTACCGGGTTGAAGCTTTCTTT.

This chain links TRBV20-1 with TRBJ2-5; perhaps TRBD1 as D (6 bases). Looked up from germline, CDR1 is DFQATT and CDR2 is SNEGSKA (reference sequence). Deletions cut 3 bases from V and 5 bases from J, with 7 bases between. The length of the CDR3 is 11 residues. CDR3 protein: CSARRGETQYF. CDR3 DNA sequence: TGCAGTGCTAGGAGGGGGGAGACCCAGTACTTC.